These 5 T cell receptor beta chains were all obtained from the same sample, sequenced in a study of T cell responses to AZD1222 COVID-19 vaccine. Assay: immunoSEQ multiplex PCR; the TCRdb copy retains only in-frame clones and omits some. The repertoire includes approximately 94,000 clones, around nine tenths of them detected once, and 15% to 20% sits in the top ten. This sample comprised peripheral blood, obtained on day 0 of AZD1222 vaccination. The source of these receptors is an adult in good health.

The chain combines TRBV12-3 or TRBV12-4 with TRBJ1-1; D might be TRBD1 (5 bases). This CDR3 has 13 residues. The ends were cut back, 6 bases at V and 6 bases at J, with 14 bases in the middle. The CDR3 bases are TGTGCCAGCAGCCTCCTGGGGGGGTCTGAAGCTTTCTTT. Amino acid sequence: CASSLLGGSEAFF.

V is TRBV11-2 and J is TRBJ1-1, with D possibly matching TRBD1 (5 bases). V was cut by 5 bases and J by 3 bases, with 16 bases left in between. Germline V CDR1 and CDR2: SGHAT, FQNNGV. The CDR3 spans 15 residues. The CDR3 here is CASSLTLGGDTEAFF. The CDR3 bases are TGTGCCAGCAGCCTCACCCTAGGAGGGGACACTGAAGCTTTCTTT.

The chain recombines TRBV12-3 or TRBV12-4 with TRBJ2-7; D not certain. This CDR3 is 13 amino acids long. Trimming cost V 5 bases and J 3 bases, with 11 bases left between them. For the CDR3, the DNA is TGTGCCAGCAGTCCTGCGCCTAGCTACGAGCAGTACTTC. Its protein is CASSPAPSYEQYF.

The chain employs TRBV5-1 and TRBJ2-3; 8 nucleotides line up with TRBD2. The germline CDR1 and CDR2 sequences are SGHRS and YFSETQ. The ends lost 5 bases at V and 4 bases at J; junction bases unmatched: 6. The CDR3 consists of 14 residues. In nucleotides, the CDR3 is TGCGCCAGCAGGGAGCGGGGGAGATCAGATACGCAGTATTTT. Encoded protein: CASRERGRSDTQYF.

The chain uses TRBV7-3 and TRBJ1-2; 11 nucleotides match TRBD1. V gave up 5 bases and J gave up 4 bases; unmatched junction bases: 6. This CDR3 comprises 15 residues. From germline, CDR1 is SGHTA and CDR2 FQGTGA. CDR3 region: CASSPGQGASYGYTF. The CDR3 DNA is TGTGCCAGCAGCCCCGGACAGGGGGCTTCCTATGGCTACACCTTC. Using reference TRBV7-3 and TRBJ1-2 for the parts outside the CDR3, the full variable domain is GAGVSQTPSNKVTEKGKYVELRCDPISGHTALYWYRQSLGQGPEFLIYFQGTGAADDSGLPNDRFFAVRPEGSVSTLKIQRTERGDSAVYLCASSPGQGASYGYTFGSGTRLTVV.